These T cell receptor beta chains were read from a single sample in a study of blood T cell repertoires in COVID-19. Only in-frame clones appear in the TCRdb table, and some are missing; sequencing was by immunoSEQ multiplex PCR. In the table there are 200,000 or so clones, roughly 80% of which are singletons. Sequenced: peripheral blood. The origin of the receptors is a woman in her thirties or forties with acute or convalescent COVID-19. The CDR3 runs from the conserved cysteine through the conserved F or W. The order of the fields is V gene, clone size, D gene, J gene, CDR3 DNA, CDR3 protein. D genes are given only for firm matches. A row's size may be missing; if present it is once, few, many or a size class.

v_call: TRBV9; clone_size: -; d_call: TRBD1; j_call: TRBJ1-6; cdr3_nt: TGTGCCAGCAGAGGGACAGAGTTTAATTCACCCCTCCACTTT; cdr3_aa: CASRGTEFNSPLHF
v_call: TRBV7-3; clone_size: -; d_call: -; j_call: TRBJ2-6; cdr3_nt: TGTGCCAGCAGCTTAGGGCCATTAGGGGAGGCTGGGGCCAACGTCCTGACTTTC; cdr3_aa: CASSLGPLGEAGANVLTF
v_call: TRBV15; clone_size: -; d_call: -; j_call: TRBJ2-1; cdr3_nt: TGTGCCACCAGCAGAGATTCCATCAGGGCTGGGGAGCAGTTCTTC; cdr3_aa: CATSRDSIRAGEQFF
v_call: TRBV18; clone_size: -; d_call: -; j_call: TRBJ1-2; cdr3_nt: TGTGCCAGCTCACCACCGGGTTTAGGGGGGGCCGGTGGCTACACCTTC; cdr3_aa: CASSPPGLGGAGGYTF
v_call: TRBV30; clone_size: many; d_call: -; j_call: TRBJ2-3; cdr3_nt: TGTGCCTGGAGCAGGGAACGCACAGATACGCAGTATTTT; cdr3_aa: CAWSRERTDTQYF
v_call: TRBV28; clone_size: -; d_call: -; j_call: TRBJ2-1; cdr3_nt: TGTGCCAGCAAGGGAGCTAGCGACTACAATGAGCAGTTCTTC; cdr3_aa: CASKGASDYNEQFF
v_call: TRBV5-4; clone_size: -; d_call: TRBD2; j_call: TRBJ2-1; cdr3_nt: TGTGCCAGCAGCCCGCCTTATGCGGGAGCGGGGAATGAGCAGTTCTTC; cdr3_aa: CASSPPYAGAGNEQFF
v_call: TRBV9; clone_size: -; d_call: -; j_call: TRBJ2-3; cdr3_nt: TGTGCCAGCAGCGCCCCAGCCCGGGGCACAGATACGCAGTATTTT; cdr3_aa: CASSAPARGTDTQYF
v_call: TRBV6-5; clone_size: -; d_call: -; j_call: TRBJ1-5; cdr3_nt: TGTGCCAGCAGTTACGATCAGAATCAGCCCCAGCATTTT; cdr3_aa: CASSYDQNQPQHF
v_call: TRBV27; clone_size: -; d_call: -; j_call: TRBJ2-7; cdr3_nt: TGTGCCAGCAGCTCCCCCTTTAGCGGCTCCTACGAGCAGTACTTC; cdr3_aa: CASSSPFSGSYEQYF
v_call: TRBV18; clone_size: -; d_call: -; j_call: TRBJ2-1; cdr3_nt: TGTGCCAGCTCACCCCTGGGAGAAGCATACAATGAGCAGTTCTTC; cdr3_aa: CASSPLGEAYNEQFF
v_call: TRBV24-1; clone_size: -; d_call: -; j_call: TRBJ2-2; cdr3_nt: TGTGCCACCAGTGATCCAGCGGGCCCCCCGACGAACACCGGGGAGCTGTTTTTT; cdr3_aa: CATSDPAGPPTNTGELFF
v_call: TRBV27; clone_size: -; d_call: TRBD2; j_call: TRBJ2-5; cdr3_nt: TGTGCCAGCAGTTTTCGGACTAGCGCATTAAACCAAGAGACCCAGTACTTC; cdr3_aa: CASSFRTSALNQETQYF
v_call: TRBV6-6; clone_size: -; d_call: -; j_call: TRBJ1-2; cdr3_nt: TGTGCCAGCTACCCACGTGGGGAGGGACGGCTTGGCTACACCTTC; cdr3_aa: CASYPRGEGRLGYTF
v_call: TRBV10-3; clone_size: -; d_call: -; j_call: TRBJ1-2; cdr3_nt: TGTGCCACCCGGGCGGGAATGGAGTTTGGCTACACCTTC; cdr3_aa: CATRAGMEFGYTF
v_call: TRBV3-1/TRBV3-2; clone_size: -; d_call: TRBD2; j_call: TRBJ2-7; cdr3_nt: TGTGCCAGCAGCCAAGGCTCGGCTAGCGGCGCCTACGAGCAGTACTTC; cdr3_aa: CASSQGSASGAYEQYF
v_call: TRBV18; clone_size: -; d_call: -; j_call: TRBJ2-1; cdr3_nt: TGTGCCAGCTCACTTAGGCGGGGTTATCGGTCCTACAATGAGCAGTTCTTC; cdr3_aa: CASSLRRGYRSYNEQFF
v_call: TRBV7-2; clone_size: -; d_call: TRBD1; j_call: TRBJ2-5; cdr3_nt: TGTGCCAGCAGCTCGGGACAGCAAGAGACCCAGTACTTC; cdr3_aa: CASSSGQQETQYF
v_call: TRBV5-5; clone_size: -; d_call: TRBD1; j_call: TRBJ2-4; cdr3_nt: TGTGCCAGCAGCCCCACGACGACAGGGGGCGGATATGAGTACTTC; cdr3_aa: CASSPTTTGGGYEYF
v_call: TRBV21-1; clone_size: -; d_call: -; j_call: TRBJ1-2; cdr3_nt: TGTGCCAGCAGCAAAGGACAGGGGGTATGTATTAACTATGGCTACACCTTC; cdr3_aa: CASSKGQGVCINYGYTF
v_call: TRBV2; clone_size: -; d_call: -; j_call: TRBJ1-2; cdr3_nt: TGTGCCAGCACCCCCTTCGGGTTGGTGATCTTC; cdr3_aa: CASTPFGLVIF
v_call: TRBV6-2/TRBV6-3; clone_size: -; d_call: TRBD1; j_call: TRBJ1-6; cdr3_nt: TGTGCCAGCAGTTACCCGGGACAGGGCTCTTCACCCCTCCACTTT; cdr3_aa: CASSYPGQGSSPLHF
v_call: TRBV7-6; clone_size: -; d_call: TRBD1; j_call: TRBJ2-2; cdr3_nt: TGTGCCAGCAGCTTGCCGGGACAGGGGGTTGCTACCGGGGAGCTGTTTTTT; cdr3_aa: CASSLPGQGVATGELFF
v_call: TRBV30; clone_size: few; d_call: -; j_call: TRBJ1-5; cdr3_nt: TGTGCCTGGAGTGTGGAGGGGCCCCAGCATTTT; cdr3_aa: CAWSVEGPQHF
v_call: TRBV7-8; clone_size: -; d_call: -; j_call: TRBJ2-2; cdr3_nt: TGTGCCAGCAGCTTAGGCCCTCACCCAGTTTTT; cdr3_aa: CASSLGPHPVF
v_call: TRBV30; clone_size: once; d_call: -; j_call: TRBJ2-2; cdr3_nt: TGTGCCTGGGGCTTTGCGGGGAGCTTAGAGACCGGGGAGCTGTTTTTT; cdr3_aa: CAWGFAGSLETGELFF
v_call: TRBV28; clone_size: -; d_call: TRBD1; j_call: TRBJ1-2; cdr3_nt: TGTGCCAGCAGTCCGCAATGGGGCCGGGACAGAAGTCTCGGCTACACCTTC; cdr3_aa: CASSPQWGRDRSLGYTF
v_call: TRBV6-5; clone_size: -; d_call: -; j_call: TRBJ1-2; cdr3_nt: TGTGCCAGCAGTTACGGTGTGGGGAGTCGTAACTATGGCTACACCTTC; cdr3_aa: CASSYGVGSRNYGYTF
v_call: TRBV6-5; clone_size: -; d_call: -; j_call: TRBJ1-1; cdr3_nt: TGTGCCAGCAGACCCACGGGAGGTGGCAACACTGAAGCTTTCTTT; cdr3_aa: CASRPTGGGNTEAFF
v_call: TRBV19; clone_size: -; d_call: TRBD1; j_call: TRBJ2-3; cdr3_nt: TGTGCCAGTAGTAAAAAGGGGGCTTGGATCACAGATACGCAGTATTTT; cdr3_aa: CASSKKGAWITDTQYF
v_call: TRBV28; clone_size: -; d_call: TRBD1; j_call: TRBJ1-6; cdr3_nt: TGTGCCAGCAGTGCACCGGGACAGGGTTCTTCACCCCTCCACTTT; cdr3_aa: CASSAPGQGSSPLHF
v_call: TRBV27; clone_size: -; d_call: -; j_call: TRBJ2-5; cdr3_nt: TGTGCCAGCAGTCCGAGCTTGTACCAAGAGACCCAGTACTTC; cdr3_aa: CASSPSLYQETQYF
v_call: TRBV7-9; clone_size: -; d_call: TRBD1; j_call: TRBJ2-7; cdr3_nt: TGTGCCAGCAGCCCTGGACAGGGATCGGTTTACGAGCAGTACTTC; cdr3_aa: CASSPGQGSVYEQYF
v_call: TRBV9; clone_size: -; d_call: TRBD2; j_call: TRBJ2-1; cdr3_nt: TGTGCCAGCAGCGAAGCGGGGGGGCACTACAATGAGCAGTTCTTC; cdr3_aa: CASSEAGGHYNEQFF
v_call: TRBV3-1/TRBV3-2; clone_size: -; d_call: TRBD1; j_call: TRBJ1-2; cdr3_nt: TGTGCCAGCAGCTACACGACAGGGCTGGGTGGCTACACCTTC; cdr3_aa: CASSYTTGLGGYTF
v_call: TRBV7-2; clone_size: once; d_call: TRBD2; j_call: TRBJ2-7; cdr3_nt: TGTGCCAGCAGCTCTGGGACTAGCAGACTCTCGCACTTC; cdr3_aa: CASSSGTSRLSHF
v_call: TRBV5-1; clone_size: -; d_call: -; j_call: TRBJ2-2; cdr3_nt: TGCGCCAGCAGCTTTGGGGCTGGGACCGGGGAGCTGTTTTTT; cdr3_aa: CASSFGAGTGELFF
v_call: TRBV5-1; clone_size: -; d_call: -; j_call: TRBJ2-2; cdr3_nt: TGCGCCAGCAGTGATTATCGGGATGGTAACACCGGGGAGCTGTTTTTT; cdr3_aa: CASSDYRDGNTGELFF
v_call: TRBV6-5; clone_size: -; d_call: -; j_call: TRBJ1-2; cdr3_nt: TGTGCCAGCAGTTACGCAGGGAACTATGGCTACACCTTC; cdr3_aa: CASSYAGNYGYTF
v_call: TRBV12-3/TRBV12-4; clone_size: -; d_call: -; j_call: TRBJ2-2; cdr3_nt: TGTGCCAGCACCCGGACCGGGGAGCTGTTTTTT; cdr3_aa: CASTRTGELFF